This T cell receptor beta chain appears in the sequencing data of a study of T cell clonality in common variable immunodeficiency. Findings of the study overall: Reportedly, TCR beta sequences from common variable immunodeficiency showed fewer deletions and N-nucleotide insertions. T cell subpopulation sequencing would be needed to explain CVID clonality.

About this clone: The antigen is not known. The read terminates 3 residues before the CDR3 end, so the remaining end is supplied by the germline J gene.

CVID subjects were around 15 female and approximately 30 male, aged roughly 8 to 64. This CDR3 region has 14 residues. Germline V gives CDR1 SGHRS, CDR2 YFSETQ. V dropped 0 bases and J dropped 0 bases, with 5 bases sitting between them. Equal genomic DNA amounts from CVID and control samples were sequenced. Sequenced by immunoSEQ multiplex PCR; TCRdb stores in-frame clones only, minus some. The repertoire yields about 34,000 clones, none seen only once; the top ten contain about 26%. Sample: peripheral blood mononuclear cells. The rearrangement uses TRBV5-1 and TRBJ2-3; D remains ambiguous. The clonotype was recovered from a human donor with common variable immunodeficiency. CDR3 DNA, as far as it was read: TGCGCCAGCAGCTTGGCACAGAGCACAGATACG. Translated: CASSLAQSTDT. The complete CDR3 protein is CASSLAQSTDTQYF.